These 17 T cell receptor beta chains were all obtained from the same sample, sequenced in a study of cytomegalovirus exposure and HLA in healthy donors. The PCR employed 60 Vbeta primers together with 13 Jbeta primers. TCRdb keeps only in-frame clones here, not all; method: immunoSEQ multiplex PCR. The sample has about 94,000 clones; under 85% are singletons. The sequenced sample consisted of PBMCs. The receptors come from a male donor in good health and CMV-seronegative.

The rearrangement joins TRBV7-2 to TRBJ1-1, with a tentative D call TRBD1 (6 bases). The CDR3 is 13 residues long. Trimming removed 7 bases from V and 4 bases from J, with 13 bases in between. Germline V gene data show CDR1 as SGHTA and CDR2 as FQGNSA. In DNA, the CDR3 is TGTGCCAGCAACTACAGGGCCGGCACTGAAGCTTTCTTT. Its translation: CASNYRAGTEAFF.

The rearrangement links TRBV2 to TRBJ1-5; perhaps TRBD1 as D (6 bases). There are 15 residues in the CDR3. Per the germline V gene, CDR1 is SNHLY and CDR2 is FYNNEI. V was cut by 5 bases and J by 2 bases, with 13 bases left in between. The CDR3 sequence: CASSLRGEGNQPQHF. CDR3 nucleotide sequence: TGTGCCAGCAGTCTCAGGGGAGAGGGCAATCAGCCCCAGCATTTT.

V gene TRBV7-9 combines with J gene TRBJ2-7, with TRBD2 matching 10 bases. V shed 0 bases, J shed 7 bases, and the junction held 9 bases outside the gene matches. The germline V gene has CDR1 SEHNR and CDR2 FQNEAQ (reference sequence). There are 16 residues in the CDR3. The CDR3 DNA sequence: TGTGCCAGCAGCTTAGCGCGAAGCGGGGGGGCCGTGGAGCAGTACTTC. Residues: CASSLARSGGAVEQYF.

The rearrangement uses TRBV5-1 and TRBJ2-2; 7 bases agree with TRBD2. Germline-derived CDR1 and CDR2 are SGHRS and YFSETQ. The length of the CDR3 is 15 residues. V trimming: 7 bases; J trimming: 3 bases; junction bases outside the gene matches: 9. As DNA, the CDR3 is TGCGCCAGCTGCGAGCGGGGCATCCACACCGGGGAGCTGTTTTTT. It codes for CASCERGIHTGELFF.

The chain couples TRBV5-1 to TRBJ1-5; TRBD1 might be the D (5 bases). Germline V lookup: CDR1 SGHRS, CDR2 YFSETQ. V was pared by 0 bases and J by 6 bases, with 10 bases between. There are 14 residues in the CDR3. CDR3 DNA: TGCGCCAGCAGCTTGGAAGGGGTAGGTCAGCCCCAGCATTTT. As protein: CASSLEGVGQPQHF.

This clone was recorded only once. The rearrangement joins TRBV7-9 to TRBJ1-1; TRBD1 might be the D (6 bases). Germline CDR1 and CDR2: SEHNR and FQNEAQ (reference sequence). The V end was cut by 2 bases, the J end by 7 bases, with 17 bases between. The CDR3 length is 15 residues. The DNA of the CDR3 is TGTGCCAGCAGCTTATGGGACAAGAAAAAGATTGAAGCTTTCTTT. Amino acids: CASSLWDKKKIEAFF. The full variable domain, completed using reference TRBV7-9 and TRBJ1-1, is DTGVSQNPRHKITKRGQNVTFRCDPISEHNRLYWYRQTLGQGPEFLTYFQNEAQLEKSRLLSDRFSAERPKGSFSTLEIQRTEQGDSAMYLCASSLWDKKKIEAFFGQGTRLTVV.

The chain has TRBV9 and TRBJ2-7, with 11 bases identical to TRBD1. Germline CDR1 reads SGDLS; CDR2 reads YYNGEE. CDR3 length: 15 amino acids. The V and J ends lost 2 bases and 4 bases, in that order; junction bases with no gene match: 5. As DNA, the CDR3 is TGTGCCAGCAGCGTGGGTGGACAGGGGGCTTACGAGCAGTACTTC. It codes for CASSVGGQGAYEQYF.

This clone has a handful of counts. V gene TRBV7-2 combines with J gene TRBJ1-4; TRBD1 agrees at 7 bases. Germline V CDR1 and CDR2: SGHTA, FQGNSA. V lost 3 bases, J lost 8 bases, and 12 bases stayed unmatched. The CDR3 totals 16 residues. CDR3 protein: CASSLIFTGANEKLFF. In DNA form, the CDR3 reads TGTGCCAGCAGCTTGATTTTTACAGGGGCCAACGAAAAACTGTTTTTT.

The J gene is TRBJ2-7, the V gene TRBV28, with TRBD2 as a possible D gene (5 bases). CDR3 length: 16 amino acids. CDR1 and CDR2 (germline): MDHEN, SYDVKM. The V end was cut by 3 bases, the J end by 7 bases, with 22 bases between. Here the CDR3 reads CASSFIGGLPRREQYF. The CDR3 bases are TGTGCCAGCAGTTTTATAGGTGGGCTTCCCAGGAGGGAGCAGTACTTC.

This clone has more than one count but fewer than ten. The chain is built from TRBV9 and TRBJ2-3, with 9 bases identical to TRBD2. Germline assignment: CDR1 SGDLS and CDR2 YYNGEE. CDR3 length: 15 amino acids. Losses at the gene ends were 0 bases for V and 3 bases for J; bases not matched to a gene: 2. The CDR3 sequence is CASSVVGLATDTQYF. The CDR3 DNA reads TGTGCCAGCAGCGTAGTGGGACTAGCAACAGATACGCAGTATTTT. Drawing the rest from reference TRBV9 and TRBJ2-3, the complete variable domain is DSGVTQTPKHLITATGQRVTLRCSPRSGDLSVYWYQQSLDQGLQFLIQYYNGEERAKGNILERFSAQQFPDLHSELNLSSLELGDSALYFCASSVVGLATDTQYFGPGTRLTVL.

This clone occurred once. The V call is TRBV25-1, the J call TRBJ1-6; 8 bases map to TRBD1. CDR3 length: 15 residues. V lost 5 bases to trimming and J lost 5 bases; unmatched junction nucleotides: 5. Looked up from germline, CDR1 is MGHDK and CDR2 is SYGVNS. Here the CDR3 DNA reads TGTGCCAGCAGTTTCACAGGGGGAAATAATTCACCCCTCCACTTT. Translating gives CASSFTGGNNSPLHF.

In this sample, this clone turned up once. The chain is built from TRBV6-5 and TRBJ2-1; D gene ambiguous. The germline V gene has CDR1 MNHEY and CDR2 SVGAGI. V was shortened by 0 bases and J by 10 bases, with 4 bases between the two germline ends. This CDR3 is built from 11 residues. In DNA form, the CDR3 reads TGTGCCAGCAGTTACTCTCGGGAGCAGTTCTTC. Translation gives CASSYSREQFF.

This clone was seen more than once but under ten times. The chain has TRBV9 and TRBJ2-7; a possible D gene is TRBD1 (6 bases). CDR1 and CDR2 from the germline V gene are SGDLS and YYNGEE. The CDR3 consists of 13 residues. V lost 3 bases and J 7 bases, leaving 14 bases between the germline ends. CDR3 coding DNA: TGTGCCAGCAGCGCAGGGTACAGGGAAGAGCAGTACTTC. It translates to CASSAGYREEQYF. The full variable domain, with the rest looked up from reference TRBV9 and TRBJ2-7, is DSGVTQTPKHLITATGQRVTLRCSPRSGDLSVYWYQQSLDQGLQFLIQYYNGEERAKGNILERFSAQQFPDLHSELNLSSLELGDSALYFCASSAGYREEQYFGPGTRLTVT.

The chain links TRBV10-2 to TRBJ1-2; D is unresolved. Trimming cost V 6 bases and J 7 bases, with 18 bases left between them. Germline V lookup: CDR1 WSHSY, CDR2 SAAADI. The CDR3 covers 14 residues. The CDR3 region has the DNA TGCGCCAGCAGGATGGAGGGCCAAGGGTCTGGCTACACCTTC. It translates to CASRMEGQGSGYTF.

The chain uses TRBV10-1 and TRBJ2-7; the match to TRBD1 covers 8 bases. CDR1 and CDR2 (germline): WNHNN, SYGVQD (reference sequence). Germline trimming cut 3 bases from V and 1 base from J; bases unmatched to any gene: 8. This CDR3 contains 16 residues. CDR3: CASSDRRRTGSYEQYF. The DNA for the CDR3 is TGCGCCAGCAGTGACCGTCGCCGGACAGGGTCCTACGAGCAGTACTTC.

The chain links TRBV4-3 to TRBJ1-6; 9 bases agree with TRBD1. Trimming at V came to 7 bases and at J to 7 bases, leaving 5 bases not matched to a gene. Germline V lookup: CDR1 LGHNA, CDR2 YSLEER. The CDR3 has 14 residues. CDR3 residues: CASTAGTGNSPLHF. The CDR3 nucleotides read TGCGCCAGCACGGCCGGGACAGGGAATTCACCCCTCCACTTT.

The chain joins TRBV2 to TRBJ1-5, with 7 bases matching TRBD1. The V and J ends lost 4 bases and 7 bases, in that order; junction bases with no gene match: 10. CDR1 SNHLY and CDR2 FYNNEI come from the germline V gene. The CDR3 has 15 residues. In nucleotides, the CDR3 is TGTGCCAGCAGTGTGAAAGGGGGCTTAACCCAGCCCCAGCATTTT. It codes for CASSVKGGLTQPQHF.